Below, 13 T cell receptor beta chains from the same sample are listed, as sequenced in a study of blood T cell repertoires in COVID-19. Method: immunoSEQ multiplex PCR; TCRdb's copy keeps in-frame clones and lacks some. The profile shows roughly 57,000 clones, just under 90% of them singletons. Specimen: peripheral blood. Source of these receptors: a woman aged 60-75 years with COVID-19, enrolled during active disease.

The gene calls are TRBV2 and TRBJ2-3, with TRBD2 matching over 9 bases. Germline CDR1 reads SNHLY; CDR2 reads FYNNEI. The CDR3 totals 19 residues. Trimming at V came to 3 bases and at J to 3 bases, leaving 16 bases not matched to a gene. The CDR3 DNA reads TGTGCCAGCAGTGAGGGACTCCGGGAGCGGGAGGAGTGGACAGATACGCAGTATTTT. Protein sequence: CASSEGLREREEWTDTQYF.

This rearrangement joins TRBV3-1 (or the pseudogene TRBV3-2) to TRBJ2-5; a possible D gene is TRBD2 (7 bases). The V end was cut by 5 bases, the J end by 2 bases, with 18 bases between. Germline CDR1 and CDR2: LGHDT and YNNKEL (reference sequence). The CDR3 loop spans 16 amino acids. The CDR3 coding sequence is TGTGCCAGCAGCACCTACGGAGGGGGGGGGCAAGAGACCCAGTACTTC. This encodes CASSTYGGGGQETQYF.

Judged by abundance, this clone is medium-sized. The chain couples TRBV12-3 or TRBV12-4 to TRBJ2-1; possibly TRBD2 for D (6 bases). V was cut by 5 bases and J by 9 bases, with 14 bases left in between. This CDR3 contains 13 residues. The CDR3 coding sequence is TGTGCCAGCAGTCCGTTGACTAGGGGTGAGCAGTTCTTC. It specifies CASSPLTRGEQFF.

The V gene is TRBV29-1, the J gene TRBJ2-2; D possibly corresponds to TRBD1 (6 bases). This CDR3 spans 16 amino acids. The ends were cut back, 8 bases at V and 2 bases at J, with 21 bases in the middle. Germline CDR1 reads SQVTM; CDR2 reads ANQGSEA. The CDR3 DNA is TGCAGCCTAAGCCCAGCGGCAGGGGATAACACCGGGGAGCTGTTTTTT. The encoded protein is CSLSPAAGDNTGELFF.

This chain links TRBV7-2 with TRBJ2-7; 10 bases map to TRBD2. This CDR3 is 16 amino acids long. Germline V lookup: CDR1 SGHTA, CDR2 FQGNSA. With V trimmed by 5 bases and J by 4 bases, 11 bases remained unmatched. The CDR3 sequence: CASSPRPGLALYEQYF. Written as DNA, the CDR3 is TGTGCCAGCAGCCCCCGACCGGGACTAGCGTTGTACGAGCAGTACTTC.

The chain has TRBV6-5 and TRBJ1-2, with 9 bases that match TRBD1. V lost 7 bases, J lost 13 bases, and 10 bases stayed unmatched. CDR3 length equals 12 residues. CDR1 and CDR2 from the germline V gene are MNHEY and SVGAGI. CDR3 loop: CASTRDRDDLTF. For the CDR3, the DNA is TGTGCCAGCACTCGGGACAGGGACGACCTCACCTTC.

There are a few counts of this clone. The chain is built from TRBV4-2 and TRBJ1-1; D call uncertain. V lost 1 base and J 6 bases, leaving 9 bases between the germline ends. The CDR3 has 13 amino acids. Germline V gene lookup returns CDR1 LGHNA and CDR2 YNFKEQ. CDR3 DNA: TGTGCCAGCAGCCAAGCCGGGGTTGCTGAAGCTTTCTTT. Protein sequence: CASSQAGVAEAFF.

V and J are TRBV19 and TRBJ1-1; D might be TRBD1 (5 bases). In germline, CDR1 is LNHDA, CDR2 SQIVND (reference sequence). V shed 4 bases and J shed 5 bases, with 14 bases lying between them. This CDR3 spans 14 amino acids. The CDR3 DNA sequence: TGTGCCAGTAGTAGAAGCAGGGCGCGGACTGAAGCTTTCTTT. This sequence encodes CASSRSRARTEAFF.

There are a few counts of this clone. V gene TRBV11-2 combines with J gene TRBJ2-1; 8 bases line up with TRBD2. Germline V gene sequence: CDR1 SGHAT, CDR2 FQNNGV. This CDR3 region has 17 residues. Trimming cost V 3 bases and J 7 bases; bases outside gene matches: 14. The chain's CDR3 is CASSFKRSGDLRNEQFF. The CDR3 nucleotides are TGTGCCAGCAGCTTCAAGCGTAGCGGGGACCTTAGAAATGAGCAGTTCTTC.

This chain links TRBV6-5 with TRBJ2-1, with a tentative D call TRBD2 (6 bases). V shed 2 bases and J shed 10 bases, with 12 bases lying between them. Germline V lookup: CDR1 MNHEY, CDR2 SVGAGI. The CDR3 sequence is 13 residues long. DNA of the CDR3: TGTGCCAGCAGTTACAATACTCGGGAGGAGCAGTTCTTC. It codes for CASSYNTREEQFF.

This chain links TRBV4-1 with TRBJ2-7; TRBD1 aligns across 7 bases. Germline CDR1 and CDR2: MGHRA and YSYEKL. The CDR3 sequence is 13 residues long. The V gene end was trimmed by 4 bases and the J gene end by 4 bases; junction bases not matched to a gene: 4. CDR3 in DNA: TGCGCCAGCAGCCCTCCGGGACAGTACGAGCAGTACTTC. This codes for CASSPPGQYEQYF.

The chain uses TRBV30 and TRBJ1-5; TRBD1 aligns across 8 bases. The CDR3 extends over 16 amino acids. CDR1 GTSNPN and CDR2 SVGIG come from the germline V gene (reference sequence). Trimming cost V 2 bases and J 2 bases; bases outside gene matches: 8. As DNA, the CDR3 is TGTGCCTGGAGTCTCGAACAGACAGGGGGCAATCAGCCCCAGCATTTT. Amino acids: CAWSLEQTGGNQPQHF.

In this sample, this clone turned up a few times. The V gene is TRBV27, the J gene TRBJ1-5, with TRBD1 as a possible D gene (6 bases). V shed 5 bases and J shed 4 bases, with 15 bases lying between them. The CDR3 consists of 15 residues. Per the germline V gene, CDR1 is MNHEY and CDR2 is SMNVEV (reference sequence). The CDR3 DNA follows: TGTGCCAGCAGTAAATTCAGGGGCCTTAATCAGCCCCAGCATTTT. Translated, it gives CASSKFRGLNQPQHF.